Sequencing of this T cell receptor beta chain was carried out in a study of blood T cell repertoires in COVID-19 (dated by TCRdb to between 2020 and 2021). Notes on the research overall: The collaborator samples originated in the United States, Italy and Spain and spanned the acute and convalescent phases of COVID-19. A freely available public database, intended as a resource for researchers studying the immune response to SARS-CoV-2, is where the repertoires were released. Where available, HLA class I and class II types were obtained from metadata supplied by the sample provider rather than from assay-based typing. The samples were drawn from two sources: the first 160 participants of the ongoing ImmuneRACE study, and approximately 1,300 subjects contributed by 6 global collaborators. The prospective study material was composed of cDNA or gDNA derived from T cells, B-cell-depleted T cells, or PBMCs. Subjects who had been exposed to COVID-19, were actively infected with it, or had recovered from it provided the deeply sampled blood TCRbeta repertoires that made up the dataset. Sample metadata almost always included a de-identified subject ID, COVID-19 status, age in years and sex. Broader findings and caveats from the paper: The quantity of clinical and demographic metadata differed by source and by participant and was supplied without curation.

Concerning this clone itself: It lacks a known antigen. No base-level quality is on record; no much larger clone is a single base apart.

The collaborating institutions used their own protocols to collect whole blood in K2EDTA tubes. For TCRbeta analysis, collaborators shipped samples in one of three forms: frozen whole blood, isolated PBMCs, or DNA extracted from either of those sample types. Via the germline V gene, CDR1 is LGHNA and CDR2 YSLEER. V loses 4 bases at its end and J loses 5 bases; junction bases beyond the gene matches: 9. The CDR3, cysteine through phenylalanine, is 17 amino acids long. The DNA shown is the 51-base CDR3, in frame from base 1. TCRbeta CDR3 regions were amplified from genomic DNA by means of the immunoSEQ Assay, a bias-controlled multiplex PCR. Per the authors' processing: Within the assay, amplification of reference gene primers was used to estimate how many nucleated cells each sample contained. To quantify the absolute abundance of each unique TCRbeta CDR3 rearrangement, sequence reads were collapsed and filtered. For each sample, productive Simpson clonality was calculated as the square root of Simpson's diversity index over productive rearrangements. What TCRdb holds here is the immuneACCESS table cut down to in-frame rearrangements. Part of the clones is not present; checked against another copy, under half of the missing clones reflect an unresolved V gene, and the others are unexplained. D and trimming were read from the DNA, whereas the V and J calls and clone size are those reported in that table. The sample has about 160,000 clones on record, about three quarters of them singletons. The ten largest clones represent roughly 8% of the sample.

Sequencing input: peripheral blood. This receptor was identified in a man in his 60s with acute or convalescent COVID-19. Recombination linked TRBV4-3 to TRBJ2-2, with 11 junctional bases fitting TRBD1. The CDR3 amino acid sequence is: CASSRDGQGAYTGELFF. DNA sequence: TGCGCCAGCAGCCGAGACGGACAGGGGGCCTATACCGGGGAGCTGTTTTTT.